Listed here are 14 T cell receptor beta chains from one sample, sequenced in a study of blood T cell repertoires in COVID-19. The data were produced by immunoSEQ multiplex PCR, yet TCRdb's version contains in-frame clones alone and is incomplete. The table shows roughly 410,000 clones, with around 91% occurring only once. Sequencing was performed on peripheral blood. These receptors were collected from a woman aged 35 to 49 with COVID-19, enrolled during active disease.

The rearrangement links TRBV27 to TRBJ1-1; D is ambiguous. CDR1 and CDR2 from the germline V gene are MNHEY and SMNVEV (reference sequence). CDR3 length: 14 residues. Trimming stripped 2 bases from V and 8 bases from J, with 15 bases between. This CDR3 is CASSLIRSSSEAFF. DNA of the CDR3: TGTGCCAGCAGTTTAATTCGGTCAAGTTCGGAAGCTTTCTTT.

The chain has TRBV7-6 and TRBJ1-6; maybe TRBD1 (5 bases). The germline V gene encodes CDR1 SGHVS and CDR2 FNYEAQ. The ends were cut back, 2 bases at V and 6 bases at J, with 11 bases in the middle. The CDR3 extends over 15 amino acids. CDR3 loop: CASSLSGQFNSPLHF. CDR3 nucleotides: TGTGCCAGCAGCTTATCAGGACAATTTAATTCACCCCTCCACTTT.

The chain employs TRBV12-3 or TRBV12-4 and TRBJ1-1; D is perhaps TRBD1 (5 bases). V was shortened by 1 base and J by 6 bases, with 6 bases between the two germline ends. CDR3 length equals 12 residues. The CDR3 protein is CASSLDRPEAFF. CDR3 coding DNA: TGTGCCAGCAGTTTAGACAGGCCTGAAGCTTTCTTT.

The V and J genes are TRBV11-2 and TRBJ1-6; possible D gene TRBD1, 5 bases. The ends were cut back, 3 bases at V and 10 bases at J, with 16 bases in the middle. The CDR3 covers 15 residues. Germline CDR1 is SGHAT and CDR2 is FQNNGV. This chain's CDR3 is CASSFRYPKGSPLHF. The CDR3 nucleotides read TGTGCCAGCAGCTTTAGATATCCGAAGGGGTCACCCCTCCACTTT.

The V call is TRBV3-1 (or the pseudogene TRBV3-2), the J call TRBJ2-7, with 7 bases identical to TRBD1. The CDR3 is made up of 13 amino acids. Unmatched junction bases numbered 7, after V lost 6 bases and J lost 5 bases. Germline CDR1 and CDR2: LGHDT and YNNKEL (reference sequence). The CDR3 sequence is CASRPDRVNEQYF. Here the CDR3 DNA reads TGTGCCAGCAGACCAGACAGGGTGAACGAGCAGTACTTC.

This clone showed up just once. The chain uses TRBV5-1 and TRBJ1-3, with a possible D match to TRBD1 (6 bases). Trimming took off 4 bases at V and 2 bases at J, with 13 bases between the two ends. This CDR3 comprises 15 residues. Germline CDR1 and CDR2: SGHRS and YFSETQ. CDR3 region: CASSAEGGTGNTIYF. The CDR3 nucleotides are TGCGCCAGCAGCGCGGAAGGGGGTACTGGAAACACCATATATTTT. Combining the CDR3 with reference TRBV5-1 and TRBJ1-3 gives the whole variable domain KAGVTQTPRYLIKTRGQQVTLSCSPISGHRSVSWYQQTPGQGLQFLFEYFSETQRNKGNFPGRFSGRQFSNSRSEMNVSTLELGDSALYLCASSAEGGTGNTIYFGEGSWLTVV.

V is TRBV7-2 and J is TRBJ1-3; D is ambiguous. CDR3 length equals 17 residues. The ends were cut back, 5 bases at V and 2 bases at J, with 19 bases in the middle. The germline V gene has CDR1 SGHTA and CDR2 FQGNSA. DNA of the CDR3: TGTGCCAGCAGCCCCCAGGTGACTAGGGTAACTGGAAACACCATATATTTT. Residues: CASSPQVTRVTGNTIYF.

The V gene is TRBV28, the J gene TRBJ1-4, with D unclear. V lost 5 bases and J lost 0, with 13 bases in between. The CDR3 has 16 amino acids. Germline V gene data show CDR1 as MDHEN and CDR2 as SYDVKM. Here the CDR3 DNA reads TGTGCCAGCAGTCACCCGACGGAGGCAACTAATGAAAAACTGTTTTTT. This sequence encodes CASSHPTEATNEKLFF. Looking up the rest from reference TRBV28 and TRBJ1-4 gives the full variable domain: DVKVTQSSRYLVKRTGEKVFLECVQDMDHENMFWYRQDPGLGLRLIYFSYDVKMKEKGDIPEGYSVSREKKERFSLILESASTNQTSMYLCASSHPTEATNEKLFFGSGTQLSVL.

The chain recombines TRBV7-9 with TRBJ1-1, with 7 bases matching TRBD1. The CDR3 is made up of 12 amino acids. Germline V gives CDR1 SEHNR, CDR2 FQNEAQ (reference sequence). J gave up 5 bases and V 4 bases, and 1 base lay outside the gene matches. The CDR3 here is CASSSQGTEAFF. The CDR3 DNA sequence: TGTGCCAGCAGCTCACAGGGGACTGAAGCTTTCTTT.

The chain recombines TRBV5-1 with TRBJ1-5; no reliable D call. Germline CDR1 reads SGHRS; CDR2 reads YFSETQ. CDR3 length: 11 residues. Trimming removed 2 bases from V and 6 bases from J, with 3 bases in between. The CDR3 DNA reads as TGCGCCAGCAGCTTCGGTCAGCCCCAGCATTTT. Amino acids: CASSFGQPQHF.

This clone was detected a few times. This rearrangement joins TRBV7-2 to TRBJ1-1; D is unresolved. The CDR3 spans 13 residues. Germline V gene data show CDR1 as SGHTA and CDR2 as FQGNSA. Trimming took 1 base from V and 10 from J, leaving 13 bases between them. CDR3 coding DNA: TGTGCCAGCAGCTTAGGCGGATACAACCGAGCTTTCTTT. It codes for CASSLGGYNRAFF.

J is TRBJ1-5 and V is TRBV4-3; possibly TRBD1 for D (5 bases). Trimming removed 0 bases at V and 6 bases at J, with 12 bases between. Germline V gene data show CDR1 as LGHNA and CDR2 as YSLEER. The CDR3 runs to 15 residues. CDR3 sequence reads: CASSQDRAGFQPQHF. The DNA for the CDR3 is TGCGCCAGCAGCCAAGATCGGGCAGGGTTTCAGCCCCAGCATTTT.

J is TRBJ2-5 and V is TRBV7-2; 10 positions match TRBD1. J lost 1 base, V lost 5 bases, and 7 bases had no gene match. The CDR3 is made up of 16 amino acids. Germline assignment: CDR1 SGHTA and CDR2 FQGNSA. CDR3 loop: CASSNRDRGFQETQYF. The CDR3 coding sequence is TGTGCCAGCAGCAACCGGGACAGGGGATTCCAAGAGACCCAGTACTTC.

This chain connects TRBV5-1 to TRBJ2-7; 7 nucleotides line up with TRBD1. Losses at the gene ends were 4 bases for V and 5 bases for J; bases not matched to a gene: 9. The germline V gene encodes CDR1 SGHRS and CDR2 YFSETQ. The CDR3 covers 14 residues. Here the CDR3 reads CASSADRAVDEQYF. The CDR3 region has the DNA TGCGCCAGCAGCGCCGACAGGGCGGTCGACGAGCAGTACTTC.